One T cell receptor (beta chain) is described in this entry. Antigen specificity is unknown. The data were taken from a study of T cell repertoires in cytomegalovirus infection. TCRdb re-analysed the reads in MiXCR, keeping a single row per CDR3 protein. The top ten hold 8.5% to 9% of the sample, which has 250,000 to 300,000 distinct CDR3 sequences, roughly an eighth seen once. General study points: Accumulated public TCR beta family frequency recognized individuals carrying CMV together with the relevant HLA. Predominance within the ex vivo response was attributable to HLA-C-restricted CMV-specific TCR beta clonotypes.

The source material was PBMCs. This TCR was recovered from a human donor in good health (CMV status not recorded). Some clones in this sample may be carry-over from other donors' samples.

The CDR3 region is CSARGVAGGDYEQYF. The CDR3 region has the DNA TGCAGTGCTAGGGGTGTCGCAGGGGGGGATTACGAGCAGTACTTC. This chain connects TRBV20-1 to TRBJ2-7, with D perhaps assigned TRBD1 or TRBD2 (7 bases each). V lost 3 bases and J lost 4, with 19 bases in between. Per germline, CDR1 DFQATT and CDR2 SNEGSKA (reference sequence). The CDR3 is 15 amino acids.